These 4 T cell receptor beta chains were all obtained from the same sample, sequenced in a study of molecular identifiers for immune sequencing clone quantification. Each CDR3 protein gets one entry after TCRdb re-called the PCR reads with MiXCR. The sample carries over 600,000 distinct CDR3 sequences, roughly 21% recorded once. The sequenced material came from naive CD8+ T cells from blood, with Jurkat cell RNA spiked in. Subset denoted: FACS-sorted CD8+CD4-CCR7+CD45RA+ naive T cells. These TCRs come from a human donor in good health. Some libraries in this study had Jurkat cell RNA spiked in.

The genes are TRBV25-1 and TRBJ1-1; TRBD1 matches 7 bases. Trimming at V came to 4 bases and at J to 3 bases, leaving 2 bases not matched to a gene. Germline V gives CDR1 MGHDK, CDR2 SYGVNS. The CDR3 contains 13 residues. The CDR3 loop reads CASSAQGHTEAFF. For the CDR3, the DNA is TGTGCCAGCAGTGCACAGGGGCACACTGAAGCTTTCTTT.

This chain connects TRBV5-4 to TRBJ2-1; 14 bases map to TRBD2. Germline CDR1 reads SGHNT; CDR2 reads YYREEE (reference sequence). This CDR3 comprises 17 residues. The J segment lost 4 bases and the V segment lost 2 bases, leaving 5 bases of the junction unmatched. The CDR3 protein is CASSLGTSGSMYNEQFF. The CDR3 nucleotides are TGTGCCAGCAGCTTAGGGACTAGCGGGAGTATGTACAATGAGCAGTTCTTC.

This clonotype was found many times. The chain carries TRBV29-1 and TRBJ2-7, with D possibly being TRBD2 (5 bases). The CDR3 spans 12 residues. V lost 7 bases and J 5 bases, leaving 15 bases between the germline ends. CDR1 and CDR2 (germline): SQVTM, ANQGSEA. CDR3 coding DNA: TGCAGCGCCCGAGGAGGAGTGAACGAGCAGTACTTC. Translated, it gives CSARGGVNEQYF.

This clonotype was recorded many times. J is TRBJ1-5 and V is TRBV2; perhaps TRBD1 as D (6 bases). The CDR3 totals 14 residues. From germline, CDR1 is SNHLY and CDR2 FYNNEI. The germline V and J ends were trimmed by 10 bases and 2 bases, with 15 bases remaining between them. The CDR3 coding sequence is TGTGCCACCAACGGACAGTGGGGCAATCAGCCCCAGCATTTT. Its translation is CATNGQWGNQPQHF. The full variable domain, completed using reference TRBV2 and TRBJ1-5, is EPEVTQTPSHQVTQMGQEVILRCVPISNHLYFYWYRQILGQKVEFLVSFYNNEISEKSEIFDDQFSVERPDGSNFTLKIRSTKLEDSAMYFCATNGQWGNQPQHFGDGTRLSIL.